These 18 T cell receptor beta chains share one sample of origin, sequenced in a study of blood T cell repertoires in COVID-19. Some clones are missing from TCRdb's copy, which holds only in-frame ones; the method was immunoSEQ multiplex PCR. The sample has some 390,000 clones; around 87% are singletons. Sequencing was done on a sample of PBMCs or T cells enriched from blood (not recorded which). Receptor source: a man under 40 who had recovered from COVID-19.

This rearrangement joins TRBV9 to TRBJ2-7; 10 nucleotides line up with TRBD1. Germline trimming cut 4 bases from V and 4 bases from J; bases unmatched to any gene: 11. From germline, CDR1 is SGDLS and CDR2 YYNGEE. CDR3 length: 16 amino acids. The DNA of the CDR3 is TGTGCCAGCAGCATCGGGACAGGGGCCTCCCCTTACGAGCAGTACTTC. Amino acids: CASSIGTGASPYEQYF.

This sequence joins TRBV9 and TRBJ2-1, with TRBD2 matching over 9 bases. V trimming: 2 bases; J trimming: 8 bases; junction bases outside the gene matches: 8. This CDR3 is built from 15 residues. The germline V gene encodes CDR1 SGDLS and CDR2 YYNGEE. CDR3 in DNA: TGTGCCAGCAGCGTTAGCGGGGGAGTCGGGGATGAGCAGTTCTTC. The encoded protein is CASSVSGGVGDEQFF.

V gene TRBV7-9 combines with J gene TRBJ2-3; TRBD2 matches 8 bases. The V segment lost 5 bases and the J segment 4 bases; nucleotides outside the gene matches: 5. The CDR3 totals 14 residues. Germline CDR1 is SEHNR and CDR2 is FQNEAQ (reference sequence). The CDR3 loop is CASSPRGGADTQYF. CDR3 coding DNA: TGTGCCAGCAGCCCTCGGGGGGGCGCAGATACGCAGTATTTT.

V usage is TRBV10-2 and J usage is TRBJ1-2; TRBD1 might be the D (5 bases). Per the germline V gene, CDR1 is WSHSY and CDR2 is SAAADI. The CDR3 is 13 amino acids. Trimming removed 10 bases at V and 4 bases at J, with 16 bases between. The CDR3 region is CATRSGGTYGYTF. The CDR3 nucleotides are TGCGCCACCAGATCCGGGGGAACCTATGGCTACACCTTC.

The chain has TRBV6-4 and TRBJ2-1; 10 bases are a match to TRBD1. The CDR3 is 17 residues long. The V and J ends lost 3 bases and 6 bases, in that order; junction bases with no gene match: 11. Germline assignment: CDR1 MRHNA and CDR2 SNTAGT. In nucleotides, the CDR3 is TGTGCCAGCAGTGATCCGGGTCGACAGGGGGCGGTCAATGAGCAGTTCTTC. Translating it yields CASSDPGRQGAVNEQFF.

The chain links TRBV2 to TRBJ1-4, with D possibly TRBD1 on 6 matching bases. Deletions cut 6 bases from V and 0 bases from J, with 14 bases between. Germline V gene sequence: CDR1 SNHLY, CDR2 FYNNEI. This CDR3 contains 16 residues. The CDR3 nucleotides are TGTGCCAGCAGACCCGGGACAACCGCAACTAATGAAAAACTGTTTTTT. It specifies CASRPGTTATNEKLFF.

As to this clone: Other nucleotide sequences from this sample produce the same CDR3. The rearrangement links TRBV28 to TRBJ1-2; TRBD1 is a possible D gene (5 bases). Per the germline V gene, CDR1 is MDHEN and CDR2 is SYDVKM. The CDR3 contains 12 residues. V lost 5 bases and J 4 bases, leaving 8 bases between the germline ends. The CDR3 DNA follows: TGTGCCAGCAGTCTTGACAGCTATGGCTACACCTTC. Its translation is CASSLDSYGYTF.

The V call is TRBV10-3, the J call TRBJ1-2; no clear D. Trimming left V 5 bases short and J 5 bases short, with 18 bases between. Germline CDR1 ENHRY, CDR2 SYGVKD. CDR3 size: 15 residues. The CDR3 spells CAISPPTQPTYGYTF. The CDR3 region has the DNA TGTGCCATCAGTCCCCCGACTCAGCCGACGTATGGCTACACCTTC.

The chain carries TRBV7-2 and TRBJ2-7, with 9 bases matching TRBD1. Trimming cost V 3 bases and J 5 bases; bases outside gene matches: 11. The CDR3 length is 16 residues. The germline V gene encodes CDR1 SGHTA and CDR2 FQGNSA. The CDR3 nucleotides are TGTGCCAGCAGCTTGATGAGCGGACAGGGGAGGAACGAGCAGTACTTC. It specifies CASSLMSGQGRNEQYF. Full variable domain (rest looked up from reference TRBV7-2 and TRBJ2-7): GAGVSQSPSNKVTEKGKDVELRCDPISGHTALYWYRQSLGQGLEFLIYFQGNSAPDKSGLPSDRFSAERTGGSVSTLTIQRTQQEDSAVYLCASSLMSGQGRNEQYFGPGTRLTVT.

The J gene is TRBJ2-3, the V gene TRBV13; weak D call: TRBD2 (5 bases). Germline V CDR1 and CDR2: PRHDT, FYEKMQ (reference sequence). This CDR3 region has 16 residues. Trimming shortened V by 5 bases and J by 5 bases, and 20 bases separated the two germline ends. CDR3 DNA sequence: TGTGCCAGCAGCCCTCTCAGCCCCGGAGCGGAAGATACGCAGTATTTT. This encodes CASSPLSPGAEDTQYF.

V is TRBV18 and J is TRBJ2-3; D is unresolved. V lost 0 bases to trimming and J lost 2 bases, with 12 bases between them. Germline V lookup: CDR1 KGHSH, CDR2 LQKENI. The length of the CDR3 is 16 residues. CDR3 in amino acids: CASSPPVTGITDTQYF. The CDR3 DNA reads TGTGCCAGCTCACCACCGGTGACGGGTATCACAGATACGCAGTATTTT.

The rearrangement links TRBV10-1 to TRBJ2-3; D unclear. CDR1 and CDR2 (germline): WNHNN, SYGVQD (reference sequence). V shed 5 bases and J shed 2 bases, with 5 bases lying between them. This CDR3 is 12 amino acids long. CDR3 amino acids: CASSPSTDTQYF. CDR3 sequence (DNA): TGCGCCAGCAGTCCCTCCACAGATACGCAGTATTTT.

The chain links TRBV5-1 to TRBJ2-5; D call uncertain. Deletions cut 0 bases from V and 5 bases from J, with 8 bases between. The length of the CDR3 is 13 residues. Looked up from germline, CDR1 is SGHRS and CDR2 is YFSETQ. For the CDR3, the DNA is TGCGCCAGCAGCTTGGGTTGGCGGGAGACCCAGTACTTC. It yields the protein CASSLGWRETQYF. Using reference TRBV5-1 and TRBJ2-5 for the parts outside the CDR3, the full variable domain is KAGVTQTPRYLIKTRGQQVTLSCSPISGHRSVSWYQQTPGQGLQFLFEYFSETQRNKGNFPGRFSGRQFSNSRSEMNVSTLELGDSALYLCASSLGWRETQYFGPGTRLLVL.

The sample holds one count of this clone. This sequence joins TRBV13 and TRBJ2-3; D is possibly TRBD2 (5 bases). The CDR3 runs to 14 residues. Deletions cut 8 bases from V and 2 bases from J, with 14 bases between. CDR1 and CDR2 (germline): PRHDT, FYEKMQ (reference sequence). CDR3 coding DNA: TGTGCCAGCTCCTTCCGGCGGGCCACAGATACGCAGTATTTT. Translating it yields CASSFRRATDTQYF.

This chain connects TRBV7-9 to TRBJ2-7, with TRBD2 identical over 7 bases. The J segment lost 6 bases and the V segment lost 5 bases, leaving 13 bases of the junction unmatched. Germline V lookup: CDR1 SEHNR, CDR2 FQNEAQ (reference sequence). The CDR3 runs 15 residues. DNA for the CDR3: TGTGCCAGCAGCACGACCGGGACTATAAAATCCGAGCAGTACTTC. Its translation is CASSTTGTIKSEQYF.

This clone has only one observation. The genes are TRBV27 and TRBJ1-1; 8 positions agree with TRBD1. Germline V gene sequence: CDR1 MNHEY, CDR2 SMNVEV (reference sequence). V gave up 9 bases and J gave up 5 bases; unmatched junction bases: 8. The CDR3 covers 13 residues. The CDR3 loop reads CARRDRGGTEAFF. The CDR3 bases are TGTGCCAGACGCGACAGGGGTGGTACTGAAGCTTTCTTT.

The gene calls are TRBV6-2 or TRBV6-3 and TRBJ2-7, with D possibly TRBD2 on 6 matching bases. This CDR3 contains 14 residues. Per germline, CDR1 MNHEY and CDR2 SVGEGT. Trimming pared 5 bases from V and 2 bases from J, leaving 13 bases between. CDR3 sequence: CASSDRDWTYEQYF. In DNA form, the CDR3 reads TGTGCCAGCAGTGACCGGGACTGGACCTACGAGCAGTACTTC.

This sequence joins TRBV7-2 and TRBJ2-1, with TRBD2 matching over 9 bases. V shed 5 bases, J shed 2 bases, and the junction held 10 bases outside the gene matches. Germline loops: CDR1 SGHTA, CDR2 FQGNSA. This CDR3 has 17 amino acids. The CDR3 here is CASSPSQASGTYNEQFF. CDR3 bases: TGTGCCAGCAGCCCGAGTCAGGCTAGCGGGACCTACAATGAGCAGTTCTTC.